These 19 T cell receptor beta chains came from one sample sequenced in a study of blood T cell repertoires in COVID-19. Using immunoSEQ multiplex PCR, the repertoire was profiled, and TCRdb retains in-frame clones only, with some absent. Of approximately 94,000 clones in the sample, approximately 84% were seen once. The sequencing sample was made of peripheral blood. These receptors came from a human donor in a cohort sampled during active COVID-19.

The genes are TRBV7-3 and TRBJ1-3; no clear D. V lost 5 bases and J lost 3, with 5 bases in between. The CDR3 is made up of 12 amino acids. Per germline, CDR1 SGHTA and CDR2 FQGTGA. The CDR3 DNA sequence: TGTGCCAGCAGCCCGGGTGGAAACACCATATATTTT. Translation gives CASSPGGNTIYF.

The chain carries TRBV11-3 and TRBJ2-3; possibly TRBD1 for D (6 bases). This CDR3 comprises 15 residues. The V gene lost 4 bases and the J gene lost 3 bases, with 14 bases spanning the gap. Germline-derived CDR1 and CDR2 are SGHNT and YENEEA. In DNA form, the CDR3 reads TGTGCCAGCAGCTCTCCAGGGGCAGGGACAGATACGCAGTATTTT. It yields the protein CASSSPGAGTDTQYF.

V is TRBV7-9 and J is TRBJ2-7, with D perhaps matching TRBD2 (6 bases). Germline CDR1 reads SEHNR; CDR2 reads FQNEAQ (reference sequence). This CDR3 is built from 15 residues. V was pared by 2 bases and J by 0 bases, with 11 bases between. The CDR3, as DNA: TGTGCCAGCAGCTTAATGGGGACTCCCTCCTACGAGCAGTACTTC. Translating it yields CASSLMGTPSYEQYF.

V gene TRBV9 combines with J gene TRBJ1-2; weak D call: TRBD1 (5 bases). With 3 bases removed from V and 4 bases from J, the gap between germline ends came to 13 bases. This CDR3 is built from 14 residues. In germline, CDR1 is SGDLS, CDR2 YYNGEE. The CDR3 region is CASSAVGQIYGYTF. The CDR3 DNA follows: TGTGCCAGCAGCGCGGTGGGGCAGATCTATGGCTACACCTTC.

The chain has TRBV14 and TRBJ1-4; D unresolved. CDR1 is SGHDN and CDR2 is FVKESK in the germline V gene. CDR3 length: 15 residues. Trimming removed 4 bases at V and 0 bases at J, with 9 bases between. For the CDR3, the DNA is TGTGCCAGCAGCCGCAGATACGCAACTAATGAAAAACTGTTTTTT. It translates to CASSRRYATNEKLFF.

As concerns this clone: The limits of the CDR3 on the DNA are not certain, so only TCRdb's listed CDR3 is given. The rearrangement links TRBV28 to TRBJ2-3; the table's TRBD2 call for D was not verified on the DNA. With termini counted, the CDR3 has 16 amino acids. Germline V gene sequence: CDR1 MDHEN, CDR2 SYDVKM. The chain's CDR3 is CASSTSYSGRGDTQYF.

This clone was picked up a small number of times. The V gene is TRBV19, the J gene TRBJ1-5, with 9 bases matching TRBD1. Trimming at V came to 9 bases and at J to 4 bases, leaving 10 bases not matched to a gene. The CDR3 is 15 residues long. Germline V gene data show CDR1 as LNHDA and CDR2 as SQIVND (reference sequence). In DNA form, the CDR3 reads TGTGCCAGCGTTTCGGACAGGGGAGGTAATCAGCCCCAGCATTTT. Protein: CASVSDRGGNQPQHF.

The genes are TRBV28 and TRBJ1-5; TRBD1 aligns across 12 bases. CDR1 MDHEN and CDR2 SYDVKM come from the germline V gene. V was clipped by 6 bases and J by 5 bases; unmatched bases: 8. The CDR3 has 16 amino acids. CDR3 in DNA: TGTGCCAGCAGACCAGAGGGACAGGGGGCATATCAGCCCCAGCATTTT. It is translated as CASRPEGQGAYQPQHF.

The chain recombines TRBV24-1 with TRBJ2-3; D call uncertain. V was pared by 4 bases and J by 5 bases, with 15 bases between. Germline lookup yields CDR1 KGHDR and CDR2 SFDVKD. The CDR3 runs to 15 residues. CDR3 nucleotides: TGTGCCACCAGTGACTCTCGACTCCCAAGAGATACGCAGTATTTT. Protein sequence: CATSDSRLPRDTQYF.

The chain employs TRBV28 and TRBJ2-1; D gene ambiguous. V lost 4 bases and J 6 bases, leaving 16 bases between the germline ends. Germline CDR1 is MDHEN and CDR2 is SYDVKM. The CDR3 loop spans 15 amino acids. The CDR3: CASSSHQLPSNEQFF. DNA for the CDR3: TGTGCCAGCAGTTCCCACCAACTCCCTAGCAATGAGCAGTTCTTC.

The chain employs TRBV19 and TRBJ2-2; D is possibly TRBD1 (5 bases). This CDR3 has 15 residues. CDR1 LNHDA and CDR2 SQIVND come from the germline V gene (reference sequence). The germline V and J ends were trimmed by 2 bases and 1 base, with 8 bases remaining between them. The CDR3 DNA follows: TGTGCCAGTAGTATAATCGGACAGAACACCGGGGAGCTGTTTTTT. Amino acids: CASSIIGQNTGELFF. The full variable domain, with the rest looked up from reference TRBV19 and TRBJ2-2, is DGGITQSPKYLFRKEGQNVTLSCEQNLNHDAMYWYRQDPGQGLRLIYYSQIVNDFQKGDIAEGYSVSREKKESFPLTVTSAQKNPTAFYLCASSIIGQNTGELFFGEGSRLTVL.

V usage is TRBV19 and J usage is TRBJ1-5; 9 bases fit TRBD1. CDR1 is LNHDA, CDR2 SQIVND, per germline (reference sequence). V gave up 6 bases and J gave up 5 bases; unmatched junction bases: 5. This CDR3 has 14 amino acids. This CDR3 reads CASSGTGTYQPQHF. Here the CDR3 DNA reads TGTGCCAGTAGCGGGACAGGGACTTATCAGCCCCAGCATTTT.

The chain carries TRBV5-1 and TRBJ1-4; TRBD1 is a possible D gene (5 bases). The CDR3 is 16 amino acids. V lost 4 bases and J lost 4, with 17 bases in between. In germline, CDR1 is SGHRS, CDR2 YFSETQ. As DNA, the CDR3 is TGCGCCAGCAGCCCATTAGGGGATTACTTTAATGAAAAACTGTTTTTT. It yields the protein CASSPLGDYFNEKLFF.

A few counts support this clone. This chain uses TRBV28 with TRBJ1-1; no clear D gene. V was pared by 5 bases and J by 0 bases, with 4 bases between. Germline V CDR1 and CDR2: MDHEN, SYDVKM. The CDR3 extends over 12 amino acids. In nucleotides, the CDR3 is TGTGCCAGCAGTCCGGTGAACACTGAAGCTTTCTTT. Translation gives CASSPVNTEAFF.

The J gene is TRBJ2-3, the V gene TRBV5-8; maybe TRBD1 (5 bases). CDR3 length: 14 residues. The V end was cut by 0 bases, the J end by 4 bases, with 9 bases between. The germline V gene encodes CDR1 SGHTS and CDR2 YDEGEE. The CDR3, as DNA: TGTGCCAGCAGCTTGGTCTGGGGCGCAGATACGCAGTATTTT. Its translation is CASSLVWGADTQYF.

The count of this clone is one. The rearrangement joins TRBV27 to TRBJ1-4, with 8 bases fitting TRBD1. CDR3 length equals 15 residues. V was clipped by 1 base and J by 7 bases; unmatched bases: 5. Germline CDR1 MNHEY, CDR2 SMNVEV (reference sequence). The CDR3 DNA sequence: TGTGCCAGCAGTTTATGGCCAGGGGGCGGTGAAAAACTGTTTTTT. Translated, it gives CASSLWPGGGEKLFF. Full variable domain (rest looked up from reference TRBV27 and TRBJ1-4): EAQVTQNPRYLITVTGKKLTVTCSQNMNHEYMSWYRQDPGLGLRQIYYSMNVEVTDKGDVPEGYKVSRKEKRNFPLILESPSPNQTSLYFCASSLWPGGGEKLFFGSGTQLSVL.

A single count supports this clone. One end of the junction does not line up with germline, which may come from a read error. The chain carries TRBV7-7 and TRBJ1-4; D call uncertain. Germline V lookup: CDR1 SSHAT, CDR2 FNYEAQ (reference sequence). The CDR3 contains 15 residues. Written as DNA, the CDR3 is TGTGCTAGCAGCTTAGGAGGCAGATCGAATGAAAAACTGTTTTTT. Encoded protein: CASSLGGRSNEKLFF.

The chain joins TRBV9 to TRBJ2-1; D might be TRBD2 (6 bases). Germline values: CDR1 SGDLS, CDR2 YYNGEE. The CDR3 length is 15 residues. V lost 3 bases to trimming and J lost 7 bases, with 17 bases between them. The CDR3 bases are TGTGCCAGCAGCGAAGTAGAATGGGCGGGAAATGAGCAGTTCTTC. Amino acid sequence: CASSEVEWAGNEQFF. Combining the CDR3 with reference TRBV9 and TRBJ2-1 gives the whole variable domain DSGVTQTPKHLITATGQRVTLRCSPRSGDLSVYWYQQSLDQGLQFLIQYYNGEERAKGNILERFSAQQFPDLHSELNLSSLELGDSALYFCASSEVEWAGNEQFFGPGTRLTVL.

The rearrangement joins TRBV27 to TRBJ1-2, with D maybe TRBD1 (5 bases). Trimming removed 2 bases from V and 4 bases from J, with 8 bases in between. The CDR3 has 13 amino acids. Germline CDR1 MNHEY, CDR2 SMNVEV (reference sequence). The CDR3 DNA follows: TGTGCCAGCAGTTTAAGGGGCGGCTATGGCTACACCTTC. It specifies CASSLRGGYGYTF.